The rows below give T cell receptor beta chains drawn from one sample of a study of blood T cell repertoires in COVID-19. Produced via immunoSEQ multiplex PCR; TCRdb's table is partial and in-frame only. Of 150,000 to 200,000 clones in the sample, roughly nine tenths are singletons; the top ten hold under 2.5%. The sequenced sample was peripheral blood. The receptors stem from a man between 65 and 85 years old with active or convalescent COVID-19. Both conserved end residues are part of each CDR3. The D gene is left open where the match is weak. The size field is filled for only some rows; it gives once, few, many or a size class.

j_gene	abundance	len	v_gene	d_gene	CDR3nt	CDR3aa
TRBJ2-7	-	15	TRBV11-2	-	TGTGCCAGCAGCTTAGAGCCCTCCGGGTCCCACGAGCAGTACTTC	CASSLEPSGSHEQYF
TRBJ2-2	once	13	TRBV27	TRBD1	TGTGCCAGCAGTTCACAGGGGGCCGGGGAGCTGTTTTTT	CASSSQGAGELFF
TRBJ2-3	-	18	TRBV4-3	TRBD2	TGCGCCAGCAGCCAAAGAGTATCTAGCGGGAGCTTCTTAGATACGCAGTATTTT	CASSQRVSSGSFLDTQYF
TRBJ2-5	-	15	TRBV11-2	TRBD1	TGTGCCAGCAGCGCACGGGACAGGACACAAGAGACCCAGTACTTC	CASSARDRTQETQYF
TRBJ2-1	-	17	TRBV2	-	TGTGCCAGCAGTGCGGGCCCCAGGAGGACCCTCTACAATGAGCAGTTCTTC	CASSAGPRRTLYNEQFF
TRBJ1-5	-	15	TRBV28	-	TGTGCCAGCAGTAAACGCCGCTCAGAGGGTCAGCCCCAGCATTTT	CASSKRRSEGQPQHF
TRBJ1-2	-	15	TRBV19	TRBD1	TGTGCCAGCGACCCTAACAGGGGGACTAACTATGGCTACACCTTC	CASDPNRGTNYGYTF
TRBJ2-7	-	14	TRBV5-1	TRBD2	TGCGCCAGCAGCTCTAGCGGAAGCTCCTACGAGCAGTACTTC	CASSSSGSSYEQYF
TRBJ2-2	few	16	TRBV7-9	TRBD2	TGTGCCAGCAGCTTAGCGCAGGGAGGGCCTACCGGGGAGCTGTTTTTT	CASSLAQGGPTGELFF
TRBJ1-5	-	21	TRBV4-3	TRBD1	TGCGCCAGCAGCCAAGATTATCCCTTGGCAGGGGGCGCAAATAGCAATCAGCCCCAGCATTTT	CASSQDYPLAGGANSNQPQHF
TRBJ2-2	-	15	TRBV7-6	-	TGTGCCAGCAGCTTATTTAAGGGAGACACCGGGGAGCTGTTTTTT	CASSLFKGDTGELFF
TRBJ2-5	-	14	TRBV19	TRBD2	TGTGCCAGTAGTATAGGGGGAGGGGCGCGGACCCAGTACTTC	CASSIGGGARTQYF
TRBJ2-7	-	15	TRBV7-2	TRBD2	TGTGCCAGCAGCTTAGATAGCGGGAGGCGGAACGAGCAGTACTTC	CASSLDSGRRNEQYF
TRBJ2-7	-	16	TRBV5-8	TRBD2	TGTGCCAGCAGCCCGGGACTAGCGGGGGGCTGGGGAGAGCAGTACTTC	CASSPGLAGGWGEQYF
TRBJ2-7	once	14	TRBV6-5	-	TGTGCCAGCAGTTACGGAGGGACAGCCTACGAGCAGTACTTC	CASSYGGTAYEQYF
TRBJ1-6	-	15	TRBV11-2	TRBD1	TGTGCCAGCAGCGCCGGGACAGGGAGAAATTCACCCCTCCACTTT	CASSAGTGRNSPLHF
TRBJ1-2	-	13	TRBV11-3	-	TGTGCCAGCAGCTTAGAGGGGCAGTATGGCTACACCTTC	CASSLEGQYGYTF
TRBJ1-2	-	13	TRBV19	-	TGTGCCAGTACCGACGCGGGGCGGAGGGGCTACACCTTC	CASTDAGRRGYTF
TRBJ1-5	once	15	TRBV4-1	-	TGCGCCAGCAGCCAGTCGGACAGCCGCAATCAGCCCCAGCATTTT	CASSQSDSRNQPQHF
TRBJ1-2	-	16	TRBV5-6	TRBD1	TGTGCCAGCAGCTTTTTCGGACAGGCCCCTAACTATGGCTACACCTTC	CASSFFGQAPNYGYTF
TRBJ2-5	-	16	TRBV18	-	TGTGCCAGCTCACTACTATCCGGGACTCTGAAAGAGACCCAGTACTTC	CASSLLSGTLKETQYF
TRBJ1-5	-	12	TRBV2	-	TGTGCCAGCAGGGGTGCCGGGGGGAGGGAGCATTTT	CASRGAGGREHF
TRBJ2-2	-	15	TRBV24-1	-	TGTGCCACCAGTGATTTGGCTAGCCCCACCGGGGAGCTGTTTTTT	CATSDLASPTGELFF
TRBJ2-3	-	12	TRBV12-5	-	TGTGCTAGTGGTTCTACCCCAGATACGCAGTATTTT	CASGSTPDTQYF
TRBJ1-1	once	13	TRBV7-2	-	TGTGCCAGCAGCTTAGGAGGCTCATCTGGGGCTTTCTTT	CASSLGGSSGAFF
TRBJ1-2	-	17	TRBV10-3	-	TGTGCCATCCCCCAACAGCGGGGACATGGGGCTAACTATGGCTACACCTTC	CAIPQQRGHGANYGYTF
TRBJ1-6	-	15	TRBV5-1	-	TGCGCCAGCAGCTTAGGGGGTGTGACTAATTCACCCCTCCACTTT	CASSLGGVTNSPLHF
TRBJ1-1	-	18	TRBV7-8	-	TGTGCCAGCAGTCAAAGTCACGCTTGGGCAGGGAGGTTTATTGAAGCTTTCTTT	CASSQSHAWAGRFIEAFF
TRBJ2-7	-	13	TRBV19	TRBD1	TGTGCCAGTAGTGCGGGGACAGGGTACGAGCAGTACTTC	CASSAGTGYEQYF
TRBJ2-2	-	14	TRBV9	TRBD2	TGTGCCAGCAGCGTAGGGGCGCTAGCGGGGAGTATGTTTTTT	CASSVGALAGSMFF
TRBJ1-1	-	13	TRBV19	-	TGTGCCAGTAGTAACAGACCGAACACTGAAGCTTTCTTT	CASSNRPNTEAFF
TRBJ2-3	once	14	TRBV6-5	TRBD2	TGTGCCAGCTTCGGGGGGGTTGGCACAGATACGCAGTATTTT	CASFGGVGTDTQYF
TRBJ2-7	-	13	TRBV3-1/TRBV3-2	-	TGTGCCAGCAGCCAAGCTAGGGGCTACGAGCAGTACTTC	CASSQARGYEQYF
TRBJ2-5	once	15	TRBV5-1	-	TGCGCCAGCAGCCCTCGGGCACGGGATATGGCGACCCAGTACTTC	CASSPRARDMATQYF
TRBJ1-2	-	12	TRBV7-9	TRBD1	TGTGCCAGCAGCCCGGACAGGGGTGGCTACACCTTC	CASSPDRGGYTF
TRBJ1-5	-	14	TRBV15	-	TGTGCCACCAGCAGAGATCCCGTCCCTAGTGACCAGCATTTT	CATSRDPVPSDQHF
TRBJ1-5	-	16	TRBV28	TRBD1	TGTGCCAGCAGTTGGGGGACAGGGGTGGCTGGTCAGCCCCAGCATTTT	CASSWGTGVAGQPQHF
TRBJ2-7	once	12	TRBV30	-	TGTGCCTGGAGTGTGCAGGTATACGAGCAGTACTTC	CAWSVQVYEQYF
TRBJ2-7	-	12	TRBV19	-	TGTGCCAGTAGTATCCGACAGGACGAGCAGTACTTC	CASSIRQDEQYF
TRBJ2-7	-	15	TRBV6-5	TRBD1	TGTGCCAGCAGGTCCCTCAGGGACAGGGACCGCGAGCAGTACTTC	CASRSLRDRDREQYF